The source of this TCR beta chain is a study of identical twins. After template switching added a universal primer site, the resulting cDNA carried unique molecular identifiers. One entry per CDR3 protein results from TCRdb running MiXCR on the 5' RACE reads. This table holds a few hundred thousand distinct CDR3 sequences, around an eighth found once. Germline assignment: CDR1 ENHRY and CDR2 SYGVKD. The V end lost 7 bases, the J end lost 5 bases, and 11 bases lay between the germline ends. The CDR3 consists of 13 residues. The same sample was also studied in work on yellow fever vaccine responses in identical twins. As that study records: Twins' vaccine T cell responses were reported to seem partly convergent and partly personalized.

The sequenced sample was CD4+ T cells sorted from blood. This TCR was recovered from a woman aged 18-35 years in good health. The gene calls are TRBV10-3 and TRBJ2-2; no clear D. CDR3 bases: TGTGCCATCAAGGCCGATGGGACCGGGGAGCTGTTTTTT. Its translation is CAIKADGTGELFF.